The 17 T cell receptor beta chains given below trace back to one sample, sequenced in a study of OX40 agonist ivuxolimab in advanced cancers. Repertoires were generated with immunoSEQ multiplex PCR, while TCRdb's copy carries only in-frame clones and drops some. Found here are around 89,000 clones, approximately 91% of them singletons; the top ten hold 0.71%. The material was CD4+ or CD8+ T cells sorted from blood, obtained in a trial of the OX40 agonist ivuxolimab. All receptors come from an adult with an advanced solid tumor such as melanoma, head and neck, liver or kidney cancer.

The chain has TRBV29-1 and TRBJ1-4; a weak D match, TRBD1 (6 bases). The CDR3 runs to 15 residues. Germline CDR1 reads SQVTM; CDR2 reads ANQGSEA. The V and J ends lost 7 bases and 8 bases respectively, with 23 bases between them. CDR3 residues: CSALGTQGRNEKLFF. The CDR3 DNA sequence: TGCAGCGCCCTGGGGACACAGGGAAGGAACGAAAAACTGTTTTTT.

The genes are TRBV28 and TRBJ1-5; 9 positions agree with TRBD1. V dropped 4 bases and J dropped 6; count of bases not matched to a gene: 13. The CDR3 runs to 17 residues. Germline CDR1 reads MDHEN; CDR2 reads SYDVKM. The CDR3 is CASSSLSGTGFGQPQHF. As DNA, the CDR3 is TGTGCCAGCAGTTCACTCTCCGGGACAGGGTTTGGTCAGCCCCAGCATTTT.

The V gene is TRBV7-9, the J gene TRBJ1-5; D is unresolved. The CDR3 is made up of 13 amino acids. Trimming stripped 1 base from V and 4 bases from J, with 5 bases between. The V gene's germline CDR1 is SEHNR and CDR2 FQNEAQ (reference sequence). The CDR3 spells CASSLDGNQPQHF. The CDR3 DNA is TGTGCCAGCAGCTTAGATGGTAATCAGCCCCAGCATTTT.

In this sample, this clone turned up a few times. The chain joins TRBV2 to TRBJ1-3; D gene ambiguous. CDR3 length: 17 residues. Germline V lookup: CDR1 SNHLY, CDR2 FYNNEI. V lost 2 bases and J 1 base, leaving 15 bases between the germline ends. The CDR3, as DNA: TGTGCCAGCAGTGAAAGGCGGATTCTCAGGTCTGGAAACACCATATATTTT. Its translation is CASSERRILRSGNTIYF.

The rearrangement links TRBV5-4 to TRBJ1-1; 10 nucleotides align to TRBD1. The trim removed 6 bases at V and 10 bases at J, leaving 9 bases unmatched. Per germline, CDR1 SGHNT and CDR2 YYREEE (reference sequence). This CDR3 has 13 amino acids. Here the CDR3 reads CASTPDRGRVAFF. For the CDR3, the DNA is TGTGCCAGCACCCCAGACAGGGGGCGCGTAGCTTTCTTT.

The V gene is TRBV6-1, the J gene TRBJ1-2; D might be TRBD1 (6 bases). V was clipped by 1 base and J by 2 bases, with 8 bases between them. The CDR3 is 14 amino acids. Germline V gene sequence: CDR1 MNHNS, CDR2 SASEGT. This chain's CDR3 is CASSEVTGNYGYTF. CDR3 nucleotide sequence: TGTGCCAGCAGTGAAGTGACAGGCAACTATGGCTACACCTTC.

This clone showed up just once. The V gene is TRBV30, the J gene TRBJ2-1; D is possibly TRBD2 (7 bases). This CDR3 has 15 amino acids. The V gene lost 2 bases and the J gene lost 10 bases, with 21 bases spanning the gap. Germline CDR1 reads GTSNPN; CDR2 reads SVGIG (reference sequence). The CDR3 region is CAWSKSGTTRGEQFF. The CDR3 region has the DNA TGTGCCTGGAGTAAATCCGGGACTACGAGGGGGGAGCAGTTCTTC.

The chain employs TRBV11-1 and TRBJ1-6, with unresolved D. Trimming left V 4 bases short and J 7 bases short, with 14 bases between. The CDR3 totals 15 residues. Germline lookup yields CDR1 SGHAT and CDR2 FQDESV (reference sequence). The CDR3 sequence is CASSSPREMNSPLHF. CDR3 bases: TGTGCCAGCAGCTCACCTCGGGAAATGAATTCACCCCTCCACTTT.

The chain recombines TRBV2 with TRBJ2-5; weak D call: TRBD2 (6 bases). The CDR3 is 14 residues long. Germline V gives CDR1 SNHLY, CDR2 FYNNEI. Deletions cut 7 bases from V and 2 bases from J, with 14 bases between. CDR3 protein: CASMGGTTQETQYF. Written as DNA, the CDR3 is TGTGCCAGCATGGGAGGAACAACTCAAGAGACCCAGTACTTC.

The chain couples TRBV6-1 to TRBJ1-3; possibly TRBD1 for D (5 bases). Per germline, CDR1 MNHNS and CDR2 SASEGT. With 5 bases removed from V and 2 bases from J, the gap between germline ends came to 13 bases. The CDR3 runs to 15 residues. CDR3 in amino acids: CASSSGGGPGNTIYF. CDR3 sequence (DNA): TGTGCCAGCAGTTCCGGGGGGGGACCTGGAAACACCATATATTTT.

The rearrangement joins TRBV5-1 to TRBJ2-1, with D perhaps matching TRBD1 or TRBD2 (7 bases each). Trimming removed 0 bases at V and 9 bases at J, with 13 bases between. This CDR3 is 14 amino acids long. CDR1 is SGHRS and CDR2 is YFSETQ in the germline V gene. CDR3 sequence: CASSLVFRGGEQFF. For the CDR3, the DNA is TGCGCCAGCAGCTTGGTGTTCAGGGGGGGTGAGCAGTTCTTC.

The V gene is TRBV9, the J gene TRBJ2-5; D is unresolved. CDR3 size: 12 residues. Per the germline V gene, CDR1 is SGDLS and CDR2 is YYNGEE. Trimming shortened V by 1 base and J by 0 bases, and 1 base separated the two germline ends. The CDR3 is CASSVNQETQYF. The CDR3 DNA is TGTGCCAGCAGCGTAAACCAAGAGACCCAGTACTTC.

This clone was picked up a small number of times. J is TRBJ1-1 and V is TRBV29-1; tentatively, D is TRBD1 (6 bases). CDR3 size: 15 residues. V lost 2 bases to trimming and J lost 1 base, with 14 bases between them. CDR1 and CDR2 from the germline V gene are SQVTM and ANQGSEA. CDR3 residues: CSVEQEQGQNTEAFF. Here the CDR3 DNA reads TGCAGCGTTGAACAGGAGCAGGGACAGAACACTGAAGCTTTCTTT.

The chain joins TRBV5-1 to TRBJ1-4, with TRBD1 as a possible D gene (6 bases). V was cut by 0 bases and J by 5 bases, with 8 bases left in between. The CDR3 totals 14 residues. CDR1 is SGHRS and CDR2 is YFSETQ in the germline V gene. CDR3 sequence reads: CASSLGQENEKLFF. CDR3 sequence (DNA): TGCGCCAGCAGCTTGGGACAGGAAAATGAAAAACTGTTTTTT.

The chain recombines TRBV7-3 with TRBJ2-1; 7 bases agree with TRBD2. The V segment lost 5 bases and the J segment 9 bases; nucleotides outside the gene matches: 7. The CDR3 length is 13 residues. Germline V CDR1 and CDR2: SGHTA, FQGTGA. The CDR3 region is CASSPWTSGEQFF. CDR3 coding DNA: TGTGCCAGCAGCCCTTGGACTAGTGGTGAGCAGTTCTTC.

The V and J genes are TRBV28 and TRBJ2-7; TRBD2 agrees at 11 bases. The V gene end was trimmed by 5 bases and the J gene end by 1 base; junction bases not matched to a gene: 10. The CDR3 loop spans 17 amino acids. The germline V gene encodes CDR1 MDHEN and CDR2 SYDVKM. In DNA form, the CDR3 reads TGTGCCAGCAGTACACTAGCGGGAGTAGGGAGGTCCTACGAGCAGTACTTC. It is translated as CASSTLAGVGRSYEQYF.

This chain's CDR3 is CASTLENIQYF. The CDR3 DNA is TGTGCCAGCACCCTGGAAAACATTCAGTACTTC. This rearrangement joins TRBV6-6 to TRBJ2-4; no definite D call. Germline V gene data show CDR1 as MNHNY and CDR2 as SVGAGI (reference sequence). The CDR3 runs to 11 residues. V lost 7 bases, J lost 5 bases, and 6 bases lay in between.